This T cell receptor beta chain is drawn from a study of radiation and T cells in renal cell carcinoma. Study at large: Nephrectomy followed 15 Gy stereotactic body radiation by 4 weeks.

Trimming removed 0 bases from V and 3 bases from J; junction bases left unmatched: 4. This CDR3 has 16 amino acids. Germline values: CDR1 SGHNT, CDR2 YYREEE (reference sequence). Time point here: baseline pretreatment blood. Treatment meaning: 15 Gy SBRT to primary tumor, nephrectomy 4 weeks later. Serial blood draws occurred at baseline and 2 and 4 weeks post-SBRT. This renal cell carcinoma was of the clear cell type. General study results and limits: No pretreatment tumor biopsies were available for baseline clonotypes.

On this clone: The antigen is not known.

Data came from immunoSEQ multiplex PCR; TCRdb stores just in-frame clones and leaves some out. The sample yields some 50,000 clones, 83% seen once. The TCR was taken from a woman between 65 and 79 years old with renal cell carcinoma. The J gene is TRBJ2-5, the V gene TRBV5-4, with TRBD2 matching 11 bases. Sequences were derived from blood, sampled from a patient whose treatment included radiotherapy and nephrectomy. CDR3 DNA sequence: TGTGCCAGCAGCTTGGTTAGCGGGGGGGCAAAAGAGACCCAGTACTTC. Translating it yields CASSLVSGGAKETQYF. The complete variable domain, with remaining parts taken from reference TRBV5-4 and TRBJ2-5, reads ETGVTQSPTHLIKTRGQQVTLRCSSQSGHNTVSWYQQALGQGPQFIFQYYREEENGRGNFPPRFSGLQFPNYSSELNVNALELDDSALYLCASSLVSGGAKETQYFGPGTRLLVL.